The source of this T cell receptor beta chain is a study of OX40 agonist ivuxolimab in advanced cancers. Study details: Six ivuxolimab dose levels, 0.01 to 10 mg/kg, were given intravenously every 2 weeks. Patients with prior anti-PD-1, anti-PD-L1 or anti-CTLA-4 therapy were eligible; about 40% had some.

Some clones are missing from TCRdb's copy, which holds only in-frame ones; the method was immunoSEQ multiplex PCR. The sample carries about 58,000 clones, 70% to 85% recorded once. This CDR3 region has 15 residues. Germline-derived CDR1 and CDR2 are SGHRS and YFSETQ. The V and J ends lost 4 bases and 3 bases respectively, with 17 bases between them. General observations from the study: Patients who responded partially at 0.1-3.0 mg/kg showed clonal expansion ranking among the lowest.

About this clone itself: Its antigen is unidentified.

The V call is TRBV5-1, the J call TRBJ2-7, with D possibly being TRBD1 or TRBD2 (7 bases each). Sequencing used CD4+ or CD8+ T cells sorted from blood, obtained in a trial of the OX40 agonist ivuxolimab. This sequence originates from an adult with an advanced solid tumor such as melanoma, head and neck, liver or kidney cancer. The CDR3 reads CASSALQGGVYEQYF. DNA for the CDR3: TGCGCCAGCAGCGCCCTTCAGGGGGGGGTCTACGAGCAGTACTTC.